This is a list of T cell receptor beta chains from one sample in a study of blood T cells in healthy people across ages. One entry per CDR3 protein, called by TCRdb with MiXCR from the 5' RACE reads. The data hold around 870,000 distinct CDR3 sequences, with more than 25% observed a single time. Sequencing was done on a sample of blood. The receptors originated from a woman aged 80 or over in good health. Each CDR3 is given with its conserved first and last residue. A D gene is named only where the DNA matches it firmly. The size of a clone is reported for some rows only, either as once, few or many, or as a class for expanded clones.

abundance,d_gene,len,v_gene,j_gene,CDR3aa,CDR3nt
few,.,13,TRBV18,TRBJ1-2,CASSPGEALGYTF,TGTGCCAGCTCACCGGGCGAGGCCCTTGGCTACACCTTC
.,.,15,TRBV20-1,TRBJ1-2,CSAKPGPGEKYGYTF,TGCAGTGCCAAGCCGGGACCCGGGGAGAAGTATGGCTACACCTTC
.,.,14,TRBV5-1,TRBJ2-7,CASSLVGSPNEQYF,TGCGCCAGCAGCTTGGTGGGCAGCCCCAACGAGCAGTACTTC
many,.,12,TRBV15,TRBJ2-7,CATSRDGSEQYF,TGTGCCACCAGCAGAGACGGGAGTGAGCAGTACTTC
many,TRBD1,14,TRBV6-6,TRBJ1-2,CASSGTGDNYGYTF,TGTGCCAGCAGCGGGACAGGTGATAACTATGGCTACACCTTC
.,.,18,TRBV19,TRBJ2-4,CASSIEGRWASAKNIQYF,TGTGCCAGTAGTATAGAGGGGAGGTGGGCGAGTGCCAAAAACATTCAGTACTTC
.,.,15,TRBV20-1,TRBJ2-6,CSARTGSAGANVLTF,TGCAGTGCTAGAACAGGGTCTGCTGGGGCCAACGTCCTGACTTTC
many,TRBD2,16,TRBV4-1,TRBJ2-5,CASSQGASGGVETQYF,TGCGCCAGCAGCCAAGGGGCTAGCGGGGGGGTAGAGACCCAGTACTTC
.,.,15,TRBV27,TRBJ1-5,CASSLGGQSNQPRHF,TGTGCCAGCAGTTTGGGGGGGCAGAGCAATCAGCCCCGGCATTTT
.,.,15,TRBV6-2/TRBV6-3,TRBJ2-3,CASSSSRPSTDTQYF,TGTGCCAGCAGTTCCAGCCGTCCTAGCACAGATACGCAGTATTTT
many,TRBD2,14,TRBV27,TRBJ2-1,CASSASGGSNEQFF,TGTGCCAGCTCGGCCAGCGGGGGGAGCAATGAGCAGTTCTTC
.,.,13,TRBV2,TRBJ1-2,CASSELKGGGYTF,TGTGCCAGCAGTGAACTTAAAGGGGGAGGCTACACCTTC
many,.,12,TRBV20-1,TRBJ2-7,CSVNGRQAEQYF,TGCAGTGTTAATGGTCGACAGGCCGAGCAGTACTTC
many,.,14,TRBV11-1,TRBJ2-3,CASSDWGFTDTQYF,TGTGCCAGCAGCGATTGGGGGTTCACAGATACGCAGTATTTT
few,.,13,TRBV7-2,TRBJ1-2,CASSLDTVGGYTF,TGTGCCAGCAGCTTAGACACCGTGGGGGGCTACACCTTC
once,.,14,TRBV5-1,TRBJ1-4,CASRESSTNEKLFF,TGCGCCAGCAGGGAGTCTTCGACTAATGAAAAACTGTTTTTT
.,TRBD2,18,TRBV27,TRBJ2-4,CASSLKAQRGGPKNIQYF,TGTGCCAGCAGTTTAAAAGCCCAGCGGGGGGGCCCCAAAAACATTCAGTACTTC
.,.,12,TRBV7-9,TRBJ2-3,CDSSLGTDTQYF,TGTGACAGCAGCTTGGGCACAGATACGCAGTATTTT
many,.,16,TRBV3-1,TRBJ2-5,CASSHAGRLTEETQYF,TGTGCCAGCAGCCATGCCGGACGGTTAACCGAAGAGACCCAGTACTTC
.,.,14,TRBV20-1,TRBJ2-7,CSARPARSSYEQYF,TGCAGTGCTAGGCCAGCGCGCAGCTCCTACGAGCAGTACTTC
.,TRBD1,14,TRBV19,TRBJ2-4,CASRPDRFKNIQYF,TGTGCCAGTAGACCGGACAGGTTCAAAAACATTCAGTACTTC
many,TRBD2,15,TRBV2,TRBJ2-1,CASSEVTRGGNEQFF,TGTGCCAGCAGTGAGGTCACTCGGGGGGGGAATGAGCAGTTCTTC
many,.,13,TRBV11-2,TRBJ2-1,CASSFRLRHEQFF,TGTGCCAGCAGCTTCCGGCTCAGGCATGAGCAGTTCTTC
.,.,13,TRBV28,TRBJ1-1,CASIEGKGTEAFF,TGTGCCAGCATCGAGGGGAAGGGCACTGAAGCTTTCTTT
many,.,14,TRBV7-2,TRBJ2-3,CASSSSSVTDTQYF,TGTGCCAGCAGCTCCTCTAGCGTAACAGATACGCAGTATTTT
many,.,15,TRBV27,TRBJ2-5,CASTLSGRGSETQYF,TGTGCCAGCACCCTATCCGGCAGGGGCTCGGAGACCCAGTACTTC
.,TRBD1,17,TRBV7-2,TRBJ1-1,CASSPPGQGTLNTEAFF,TGTGCCAGCAGCCCGCCCGGACAGGGGACGTTGAACACTGAAGCTTTCTTT
.,.,11,TRBV5-1,TRBJ1-1,CASSSGERAFF,TGCGCCAGCAGCTCCGGAGAACGAGCTTTCTTT
many,.,13,TRBV29-1,TRBJ2-3,CSVAGTFTDTQYF,TGCAGCGTTGCCGGGACATTCACAGATACGCAGTATTTT
.,.,14,TRBV20-1,TRBJ1-6,CSARDQVTSSPLHF,TGCAGTGCTAGAGATCAGGTGACCTCTTCACCCCTCCACTTT
.,.,14,TRBV30,TRBJ2-5,CAWSRSLYQETQYF,TGTGCCTGGAGTCGTAGCTTGTACCAAGAGACCCAGTACTTC
few,.,13,TRBV7-2,TRBJ1-5,CASRGGNGQPQHF,TGTGCCAGCAGAGGTGGGAATGGTCAGCCCCAGCATTTT
few,.,14,TRBV4-3,TRBJ1-6,CASSISGFNSPLHF,TGCGCCAGCAGCATCAGCGGTTTTAATTCACCCCTCCACTTT
few,.,14,TRBV6-6,TRBJ1-2,CASRPTAGSSGYTF,TGTGCCAGCAGGCCGACGGCAGGGAGTAGTGGCTACACCTTC
few,TRBD2,16,TRBV5-8,TRBJ2-3,CASSSHSGGSTDTQYF,TGTGCCAGCAGCTCCCATAGCGGGGGCTCGACAGATACGCAGTATTTT